Below, 15 T cell receptor beta chains from the same sample are listed, as sequenced in a study of radiation and T cells in renal cell carcinoma. Time point in this sample: baseline pretreatment blood. Specified treatment: 15 Gy SBRT to primary tumor, nephrectomy 4 weeks later. The table came from immunoSEQ multiplex PCR; TCRdb's copy has only in-frame clones and leaves some out. The table has roughly 150,000 clones, less than 90% seen once. The material sequenced was blood, taken from a patient whose treatment included radiotherapy and nephrectomy. These receptors were taken from a woman in her 70s with renal cell carcinoma.

The V call is TRBV28, the J call TRBJ2-5; D is uncertain. The CDR3 totals 12 residues. The ends were cut back, 3 bases at V and 7 bases at J, with 9 bases in the middle. The germline gives CDR1 MDHEN, CDR2 SYDVKM. CDR3: CASSLEWGTQYF. DNA of the CDR3: TGTGCCAGCAGTTTGGAGTGGGGGACCCAGTACTTC.

The chain has TRBV4-3 and TRBJ2-5; possibly TRBD1 or TRBD2 for D (5 bases each). The DNA end favors TRBJ2-7, so the J call may be wrong. The CDR3 totals 13 residues. Looked up from germline, CDR1 is LGHNA and CDR2 is YSLEER. CDR3 loop: CASSRKLGDEQYF. CDR3 DNA: TGCGCCAGCAGTCGCAAACTGGGGGACGAGCAGTACTTC.

V is TRBV14 and J is TRBJ2-1; tentative D call: TRBD1 (6 bases). Looked up from germline, CDR1 is SGHDN and CDR2 is FVKESK. The CDR3 totals 12 residues. V shed 4 bases and J shed 9 bases, with 10 bases lying between them. CDR3 bases: TGTGCCAGCAGCCCAGCAGGGGTTGAGCAGTTCTTC. Protein: CASSPAGVEQFF.

CDR3 protein: CASSGEGGYNSPLHF. CDR3 bases: TGTGCCAGCAGCGGCGAGGGCGGTTATAATTCACCCCTCCACTTT. The gene calls are TRBV11-3 and TRBJ1-6; D unresolved. This CDR3 is 15 amino acids long. The V end was cut by 5 bases, the J end by 4 bases, with 12 bases between. Germline CDR1 and CDR2: SGHNT and YENEEA.

The V and J genes are TRBV6-5 and TRBJ1-4; TRBD1 might be the D (6 bases). V was shortened by 5 bases and J by 13 bases, with 17 bases between the two germline ends. The CDR3 spans 13 residues. The germline CDR1 and CDR2 sequences are MNHEY and SVGAGI. The DNA for the CDR3 is TGTGCCAGCAGTACCCCCAAGGACAGCACACTGTTTTTT. Encoded protein: CASSTPKDSTLFF.

This clone was counted between two and nine times. Other DNA sequences in the sample encode the same CDR3. The rearrangement uses TRBV18 and TRBJ1-1; tentatively, D is TRBD1 (5 bases). CDR3 size: 13 residues. The germline V gene has CDR1 KGHSH and CDR2 LQKENI. The ends were cut back, 6 bases at V and 1 base at J, with 9 bases in the middle. The CDR3 loop reads CASSPQGNTEAFF. The CDR3, as DNA: TGTGCCAGCTCCCCTCAGGGGAACACTGAAGCTTTCTTT.

The V call is TRBV27, the J call TRBJ1-2; no clear D gene. V was trimmed by 3 bases and J by 8 bases, leaving 13 bases between them. This CDR3 has 13 residues. The germline V gene has CDR1 MNHEY and CDR2 SMNVEV (reference sequence). In DNA, the CDR3 is TGTGCCAGCAGTTTCAGGAACCTGAAGGGCTACACCTTC. It yields the protein CASSFRNLKGYTF.

The chain carries TRBV28 and TRBJ1-1; D uncertain. The V end was cut by 3 bases, the J end by 1 base, with 6 bases between. The CDR3 is 13 residues long. Germline CDR1 and CDR2: MDHEN and SYDVKM. CDR3 DNA: TGTGCCAGCAGTTTGATCGGGAACACTGAAGCTTTCTTT. The encoded protein is CASSLIGNTEAFF.

The gene calls are TRBV11-1 and TRBJ1-1; D gene uncertain. The germline CDR1 and CDR2 sequences are SGHAT and FQDESV (reference sequence). This CDR3 region has 14 residues. The V gene lost 1 base and the J gene lost 5 bases, with 11 bases spanning the gap. The CDR3 DNA is TGTGCCAGCAGCTTAGATGGGTCAGTGACTGAAGCTTTCTTT. Its protein product is CASSLDGSVTEAFF.

The chain couples TRBV7-3 to TRBJ2-6; D gene ambiguous. Trimming cost V 5 bases and J 4 bases, with 9 bases left between them. The CDR3 is 14 residues long. The germline CDR1 and CDR2 sequences are SGHTA and FQGTGA. The CDR3 nucleotides are TGTGCCAGCAGCCCCGCCGGCGGGGCCAACGTCCTGACTTTC. It is translated as CASSPAGGANVLTF.

V and J are TRBV5-1 and TRBJ2-7; TRBD1 aligns across 9 bases. Germline assignment: CDR1 SGHRS and CDR2 YFSETQ. The CDR3 length is 15 residues. The V gene end was trimmed by 3 bases and the J gene end by 6 bases; junction bases not matched to a gene: 10. CDR3 sequence (DNA): TGCGCCAGCAGCTCCCCCGGGACAGGGTTGGGCGAGCAGTACTTC. Translation gives CASSSPGTGLGEQYF.

The genes are TRBV4-1 and TRBJ1-3, with a possible D match to TRBD1 (5 bases). In germline, CDR1 is MGHRA, CDR2 YSYEKL. The CDR3 sequence is 15 residues long. With 1 base removed from V and 2 bases from J, the gap between germline ends came to 9 bases. In DNA, the CDR3 is TGCGCCAGCAGCCAAGTCCACAGGCCTGGAAACACCATATATTTT. This encodes CASSQVHRPGNTIYF.

V usage is TRBV5-6 and J usage is TRBJ1-1, with TRBD1 as a possible D gene (6 bases). The CDR3 runs 14 residues. V lost 2 bases and J lost 4, with 12 bases in between. Germline V gene sequence: CDR1 SGHDT, CDR2 YYEEEE. The CDR3 nucleotides are TGTGCCAGCAGCTTCCCAGGGGCGGCCACTGAAGCTTTCTTT. Translated, it gives CASSFPGAATEAFF.

V usage is TRBV7-9 and J usage is TRBJ1-4; no reliable D call. V was trimmed by 5 bases and J by 4 bases, leaving 2 bases between them. This CDR3 is built from 11 residues. The germline V gene has CDR1 SEHNR and CDR2 FQNEAQ (reference sequence). The CDR3 loop reads CASSLNEKLFF. The CDR3 DNA sequence: TGTGCCAGCAGCCTTAATGAAAAACTGTTTTTT.

The sample holds a few counts of this clone. The chain joins TRBV5-1 to TRBJ1-1, with TRBD1 matching over 8 bases. The germline V gene encodes CDR1 SGHRS and CDR2 YFSETQ. Trimming cost V 0 bases and J 10 bases; bases outside gene matches: 11. The CDR3 totals 15 residues. The CDR3 protein is CASSLDTNRGGRAFF. CDR3 in DNA: TGCGCCAGCAGCTTGGATACAAACAGGGGGGGAAGAGCTTTCTTT.